The 18 T cell receptor beta chains reported below all come from one sample, sequenced in a study of blood T cells in healthy people across ages. A second about 7 to 12 cycle PCR used barcoded and J-beta primers. TCRdb re-called the 5' RACE reads with MiXCR, one entry per CDR3 protein. The sample consists of roughly 1.5 million distinct CDR3 sequences, approximately 42% of them appearing once. The specimen sequenced was blood. The receptors stem from a woman younger than 30 in good health.

Comments on this clonotype: One end of the junction does not line up with germline, which may come from a read error. The chain couples TRBV5-6 to TRBJ2-3; D could derive from TRBD1 or TRBD2 (5 bases each). Germline V gene data show CDR1 as SGHDT and CDR2 as YYEEEE. This CDR3 contains 16 residues. The DNA for the CDR3 is TGTGCCAACAGCTTACTAGTGGGGGAGTCGGTAGATACGCAGTATTTT. Translating gives CANSLLVGESVDTQYF.

With regard to this clonotype: A junction boundary mismatches the germline segment, possibly from a read error. This rearrangement joins TRBV24-1 to TRBJ2-3, with D perhaps TRBD2 (5 bases). This CDR3 has 13 residues. Germline V CDR1 and CDR2: KGHDR, SFDVKD. The CDR3 DNA reads TGTACCACCCGGACTCGTGGGACAGATACGCAGTATTTT. Its translation is CTTRTRGTDTQYF.

As regards this clonotype: At one of its ends the junction is not consistent with the germline gene, which may arise from a read error. CDR3 protein: CASSRSRDETQYF. Here the CDR3 DNA reads TGTGCTAGCAGCCGCTCACGGGACGAGACCCAGTACTTC. V usage is TRBV7-7 and J usage is TRBJ2-5, with D perhaps TRBD1 or TRBD2 (5 bases each). The germline V gene encodes CDR1 SSHAT and CDR2 FNYEAQ (reference sequence). The CDR3 totals 13 residues.

The gene calls are TRBV6-5 and TRBJ2-1; 7 bases fit TRBD2. CDR3 length: 11 amino acids. After removal of 8 bases from V and 7 bases from J, the junction contained 2 bases not matched to a gene. From germline, CDR1 is MNHEY and CDR2 SVGAGI. The DNA for the CDR3 is TGTGCCAGCGCGCGGGGGAATGAGCAGTTCTTC. It specifies CASARGNEQFF.

This clonotype was recorded many times. V is TRBV20-1 and J is TRBJ2-1, with a tentative D call TRBD2 (6 bases). Trimming pared 3 bases from V and 0 bases from J, leaving 9 bases between. The CDR3 is 14 amino acids. Germline CDR1 is DFQATT and CDR2 is SNEGSKA (reference sequence). The CDR3 region is CSARAGSSYNEQFF. For the CDR3, the DNA is TGCAGTGCTAGGGCCGGGAGCTCCTACAATGAGCAGTTCTTC.

CDR3 DNA sequence: TGCGCCAGCAGCCAAGTGGGGCGGGGGAGTACTGGGGCCAACGTCCTGACTTTC. Encoded protein: CASSQVGRGSTGANVLTF. The rearrangement joins TRBV4-1 to TRBJ2-6, with TRBD2 matching 7 bases. Germline V lookup: CDR1 MGHRA, CDR2 YSYEKL. With V trimmed by 1 base and J by 2 bases, 8 bases remained unmatched. The CDR3 contains 18 residues.

The chain uses TRBV6-5 and TRBJ1-4, with 10 bases fitting TRBD1. The CDR3 is 14 amino acids. Trimming removed 10 bases from V and 8 bases from J; junction bases left unmatched: 10. In germline, CDR1 is MNHEY, CDR2 SVGAGI. CDR3: CATQRGTGEEKLFF. CDR3 DNA: TGTGCCACCCAGCGGGGGACAGGGGAGGAAAAACTGTTTTTT.

The sample holds a few counts of this clonotype. This chain uses TRBV20-1 with TRBJ2-1, with 12 bases lining up with TRBD2. In germline, CDR1 is DFQATT, CDR2 SNEGSKA (reference sequence). The CDR3 is made up of 16 amino acids. V lost 1 base to trimming and J lost 4 bases; unmatched junction nucleotides: 5. The DNA of the CDR3 is TGCAGTGCTAGAGCGACTAGCGGGGGCAATTACAATGAGCAGTTCTTC. Amino acids: CSARATSGGNYNEQFF.

The table lists this clonotype with a few counts. The gene calls are TRBV12-3 or TRBV12-4 and TRBJ2-7; D possibly corresponds to TRBD1 (5 bases). The CDR3 sequence is 14 residues long. V was clipped by 1 base and J by 2 bases, with 9 bases between them. Here the CDR3 DNA reads TGTGCCAGCAGTTTAGACGCAGGGACCTACGAGCAGTACTTC. Protein: CASSLDAGTYEQYF.

V and J are TRBV7-2 and TRBJ2-4, with D possibly matching TRBD1 (5 bases). The CDR3 contains 13 residues. The V end was cut by 9 bases, the J end by 9 bases, with 18 bases between. Germline loops: CDR1 SGHTA, CDR2 FQGNSA. The CDR3 loop reads CASTDRPGGIQYF. CDR3 nucleotide sequence: TGTGCCAGTACCGACAGACCCGGCGGCATTCAGTACTTC.

This clonotype was seen only a few times. V usage is TRBV20-1 and J usage is TRBJ2-3; TRBD2 aligns across 7 bases. This CDR3 contains 15 residues. Unmatched junction bases numbered 7, after V lost 0 bases and J lost 4 bases. Germline CDR1 is DFQATT and CDR2 is SNEGSKA (reference sequence). CDR3 protein: CSAREGGRGADTQYF. Written as DNA, the CDR3 is TGCAGTGCTAGAGAGGGCGGGAGAGGCGCAGATACGCAGTATTTT.

There are a few counts of this clonotype. The rearrangement links TRBV11-2 to TRBJ2-7; the D gene could be TRBD1 or TRBD2 (5 bases each). V lost 4 bases and J 2 bases, leaving 18 bases between the germline ends. Germline CDR1 and CDR2: SGHAT and FQNNGV. This CDR3 region has 16 residues. CDR3 coding DNA: TGTGCCAGCAGCTCCTCGGGGCAGGGCGTTACCTACGAGCAGTACTTC. It specifies CASSSSGQGVTYEQYF.

This chain connects TRBV4-1 to TRBJ2-7; 9 bases map to TRBD2. This CDR3 is 17 amino acids long. The V segment lost 4 bases and the J segment 4 bases; nucleotides outside the gene matches: 14. The germline gives CDR1 MGHRA, CDR2 YSYEKL. The CDR3 region is CASSLSTTIAGDYEQYF. CDR3 nucleotide sequence: TGCGCCAGCAGCCTAAGCACCACCATAGCGGGGGATTACGAGCAGTACTTC.

In DNA form, the CDR3 reads TGTGCCAGCAGCCGCAGGGGACTTCATTCAACCACTGAAGCTTTCTTT. The encoded protein is CASSRRGLHSTTEAFF. V is TRBV12-3 or TRBV12-4 and J is TRBJ1-1; tentatively, D is TRBD1 (6 bases). V was trimmed by 6 bases and J by 4 bases, leaving 21 bases between them. CDR3 size: 16 residues.

This chain uses TRBV7-9 with TRBJ1-1; tentative D call: TRBD1 (5 bases). The CDR3 runs 14 residues. CDR1 and CDR2 from the germline V gene are SEHNR and FQNEAQ (reference sequence). The V and J ends lost 5 bases and 6 bases respectively, with 16 bases between them. CDR3 residues: CASSPDIFRAEAFF. CDR3 sequence (DNA): TGTGCCAGCAGCCCAGACATTTTCAGGGCTGAAGCTTTCTTT.

The rearrangement uses TRBV27 and TRBJ2-1; perhaps TRBD2 as D (7 bases). There are 15 residues in the CDR3. Between the trimmed V and J ends, which lost 3 bases and 2 bases, there was a span of 11 bases. Germline V gene data show CDR1 as MNHEY and CDR2 as SMNVEV (reference sequence). Here the CDR3 DNA reads TGTGCCAGCAGTTTTCGGGGGGCTGCCTACAATGAGCAGTTCTTC. It encodes CASSFRGAAYNEQFF.

This rearrangement joins TRBV27 to TRBJ1-2, with 7 bases matching TRBD1. The CDR3 runs to 14 residues. The V segment lost 4 bases and the J segment 4 bases; nucleotides outside the gene matches: 6. CDR1 and CDR2 (germline): MNHEY, SMNVEV (reference sequence). The CDR3 bases are TGTGCCAGCAGTTCCTTTAGGGACAGCTATGGCTACACCTTC. This gives the protein CASSSFRDSYGYTF.

In its sample, this clonotype was seen a few times. The chain uses TRBV12-3 or TRBV12-4 and TRBJ1-4, with a possible D match to TRBD1 (6 bases). This CDR3 is built from 19 residues. The V and J ends lost 3 bases and 0 bases respectively, with 20 bases between them. The CDR3 region has the DNA TGTGCCAGCAGTTTCCGAACCCGGGACATTTTTGCAACTAATGAAAAACTGTTTTTT. Its translation is CASSFRTRDIFATNEKLFF.